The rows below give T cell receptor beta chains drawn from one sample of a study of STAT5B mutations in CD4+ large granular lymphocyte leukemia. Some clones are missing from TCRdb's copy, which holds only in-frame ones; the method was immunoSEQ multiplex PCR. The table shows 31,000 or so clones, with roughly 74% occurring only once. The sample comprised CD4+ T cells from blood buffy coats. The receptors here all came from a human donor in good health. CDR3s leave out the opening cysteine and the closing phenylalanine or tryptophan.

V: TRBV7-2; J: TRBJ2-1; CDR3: ASSLAGTQWTNEQF
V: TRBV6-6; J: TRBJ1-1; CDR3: ASRGRENTEAF
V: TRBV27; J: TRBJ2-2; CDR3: ASTPTAAVRENTGELF
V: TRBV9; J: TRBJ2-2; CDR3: ASSVKRGASTTGELF
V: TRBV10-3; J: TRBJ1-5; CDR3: AISELGQGGQPQH
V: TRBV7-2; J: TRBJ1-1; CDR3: ATRYTGNTEAF
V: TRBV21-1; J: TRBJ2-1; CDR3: ASSKAKPGLPSLNEQF
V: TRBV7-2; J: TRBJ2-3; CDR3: ASSLGSTDTQY
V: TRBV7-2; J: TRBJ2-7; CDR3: ASSLGRERYEQY
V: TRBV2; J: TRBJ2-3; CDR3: ASSTSGVGTDTQY
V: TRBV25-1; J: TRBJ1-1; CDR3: ASSVWGQTEAF
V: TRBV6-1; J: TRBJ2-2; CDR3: ASSVTGPNTGELF
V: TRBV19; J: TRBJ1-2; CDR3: ASSIVQGNYGYT
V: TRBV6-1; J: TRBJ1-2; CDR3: ASRLGGGNGYT
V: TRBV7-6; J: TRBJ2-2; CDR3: ASSLAGGAPNTGELF
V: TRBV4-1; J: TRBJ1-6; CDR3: ASSQGVLAGRFSPLH
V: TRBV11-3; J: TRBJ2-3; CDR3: ASSLVLVPDTQY
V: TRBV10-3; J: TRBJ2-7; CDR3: AISLGKGLNYEQY
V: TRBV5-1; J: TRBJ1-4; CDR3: ASSSGQTSTNEKLF
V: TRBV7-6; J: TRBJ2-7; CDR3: ASSSGEGGGYYEQY
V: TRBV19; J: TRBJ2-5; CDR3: ASKRSGDVETQY
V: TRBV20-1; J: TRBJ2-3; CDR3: SASGRDTQY
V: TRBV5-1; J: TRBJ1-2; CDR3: ASSVDRVNYGYT
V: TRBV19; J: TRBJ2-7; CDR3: ASRPTSAYEQY
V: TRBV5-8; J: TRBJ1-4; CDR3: ASSSMGGLSNEKLF
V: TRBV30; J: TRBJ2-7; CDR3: AWSRAGGVSYEQY
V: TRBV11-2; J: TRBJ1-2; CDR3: ASSLDRLVGYT
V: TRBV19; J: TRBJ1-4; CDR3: ASSSRGVANEKLF
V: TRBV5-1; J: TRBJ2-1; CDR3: ASSDPGQGAPEQF
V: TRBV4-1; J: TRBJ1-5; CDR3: ASSQEFLAGGPDSNQPQH
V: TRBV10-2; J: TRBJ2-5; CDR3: ASSEGRGVSQY
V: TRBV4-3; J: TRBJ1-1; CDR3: ASSQGFTGGVLSVTEAF
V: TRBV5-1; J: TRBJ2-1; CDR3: ASSLDGSGRSSYNEQF
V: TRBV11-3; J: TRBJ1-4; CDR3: ASSSGPPGAEKLF
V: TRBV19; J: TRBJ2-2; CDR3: ATSIAGLAGELF
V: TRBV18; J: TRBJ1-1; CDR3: ASSPGTGSDTEAF
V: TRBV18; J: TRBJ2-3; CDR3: ASSPTGDTQY
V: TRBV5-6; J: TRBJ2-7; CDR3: ASSLSSSYEQY
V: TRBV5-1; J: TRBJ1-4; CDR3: ASSMGRQGNEKLF
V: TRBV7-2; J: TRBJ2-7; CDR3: ASSLAGRTYEQY
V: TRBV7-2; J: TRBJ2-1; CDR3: ASNLEGAGGYNEQF
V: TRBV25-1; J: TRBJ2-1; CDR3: ASSEYRTGRNEQF
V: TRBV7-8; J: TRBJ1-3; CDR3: ASSLGYRESGNTIY
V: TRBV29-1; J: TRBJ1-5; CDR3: SVAWGSDQPQH
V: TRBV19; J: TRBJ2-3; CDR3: ASSTPGQGARDTQY
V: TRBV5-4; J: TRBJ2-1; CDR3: ASSSGRLAGGNEQF
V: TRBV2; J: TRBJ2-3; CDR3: ASSVSLADTQY
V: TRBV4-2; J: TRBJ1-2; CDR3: ASSQDFGSYGYT
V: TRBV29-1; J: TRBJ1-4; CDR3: SVVLTGGLEKLF
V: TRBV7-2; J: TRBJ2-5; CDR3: ASSSQGGGQETQY
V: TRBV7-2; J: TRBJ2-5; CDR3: ASRQGLATETQY